This TCR beta chain was identified in a study of blood T cell repertoires in COVID-19. Original methodology: Counts of nucleated cells, estimated from reference gene primer amplification, were obtained. The method was immunoSEQ multiplex PCR; TCRdb's version includes in-frame clones alone and lacks a portion of them. V, J and clone size reflect that table, while D and trimming were determined from the DNA. The sample includes about 150,000 clones, about 83% of them seen just once. Germline V gene sequence: CDR1 LNHDA, CDR2 SQIVND (reference sequence). After removal of 5 bases from V and 6 bases from J, the junction contained 13 bases not matched to a gene. The CDR3 spans 17 residues.

The TCR sequence derives from a woman of 80 years or more with acute or convalescent COVID-19. Material: peripheral blood. This chain connects TRBV19 to TRBJ2-1; the match to TRBD2 covers 10 bases. In nucleotides, the CDR3 is TGTGCCAGTAGTGCGAGGACCCTAGCGGGAGTCCTCAATGAGCAGTTCTTC. It specifies CASSARTLAGVLNEQFF.